This T cell receptor beta chain came from a study of cytomegalovirus exposure and HLA in healthy donors. Study at large: In a previous analysis, 120 million or so unique TCR beta sequences were found from 150 million to 200 million T cells.

Broader study findings: Under in vitro conditions, a few CMV-associated chains were confirmed as specific for CMV antigens.

This CDR3 has 14 amino acids. V trimming: 5 bases; J trimming: 7 bases; junction bases outside the gene matches: 5. Germline CDR1 LGHNT, CDR2 FRNRAP. Remarks on this clone: The antigen remains unidentified.

The PCR used 60 Vbeta and 13 Jbeta primers. Some clones are missing from TCRdb's copy, which holds only in-frame ones; the method was immunoSEQ multiplex PCR. The sample lists some 180,000 clones, around 73% occurring once. The sequence derives from a woman aged 30 to 39 in good health and CMV-seronegative. Sequencing input: PBMCs. The chain links TRBV12-5 to TRBJ1-4; 9 bases map to TRBD1. DNA for the CDR3: TGTGCTAGTGGTCTCGGGACAGGGATTGAAAAACTGTTTTTT. This encodes CASGLGTGIEKLFF.